A single sample is the source of the 8 T cell receptor beta chains below, sequenced in a study of blood T cell repertoires in COVID-19. Sequenced by immunoSEQ multiplex PCR; TCRdb stores in-frame clones only, minus some. The data show over 80,000 clones, with 85% to 95% seen just once and approximately 1.8% held by the top ten. The sequenced material came from peripheral blood. Receptors were obtained from a man in his sixties with acute or convalescent COVID-19.

The chain couples TRBV28 to TRBJ2-2; D may be TRBD1 (6 bases). Germline CDR1 is MDHEN and CDR2 is SYDVKM. The CDR3 consists of 14 residues. Trimming shortened V by 6 bases and J by 3 bases, and 11 bases separated the two germline ends. CDR3 nucleotides: TGTGCCAGCAGAAACACAGGGTACACCGGGGAGCTGTTTTTT. Translated, it gives CASRNTGYTGELFF. Complete variable domain (other parts from reference TRBV28 and TRBJ2-2): DVKVTQSSRYLVKRTGEKVFLECVQDMDHENMFWYRQDPGLGLRLIYFSYDVKMKEKGDIPEGYSVSREKKERFSLILESASTNQTSMYLCASRNTGYTGELFFGEGSRLTVL.

This clone was observed a handful of times. The chain joins TRBV6-5 to TRBJ2-7; D not resolved. CDR3 size: 14 residues. Germline CDR1 MNHEY, CDR2 SVGAGI. V lost 0 bases to trimming and J lost 2 bases, with 8 bases between them. Here the CDR3 reads CASSYSRSAYEQYF. For the CDR3, the DNA is TGTGCCAGCAGTTACTCTCGATCAGCCTACGAGCAGTACTTC.

The chain combines TRBV11-1 with TRBJ2-3; 7 bases agree with TRBD2. V was pared by 1 base and J by 4 bases, with 5 bases of the junction left unmatched. Germline V CDR1 and CDR2: SGHAT, FQDESV (reference sequence). CDR3 length: 15 amino acids. The CDR3 coding sequence is TGTGCCAGCAGCTTAGGATCTGCGGGGGCAGATACGCAGTATTTT. It encodes CASSLGSAGADTQYF.

V usage is TRBV18 and J usage is TRBJ1-5; D might be TRBD1 (5 bases). V was pared by 8 bases and J by 9 bases, with 17 bases between. Germline V gene data show CDR1 as KGHSH and CDR2 as LQKENI. The CDR3 covers 13 residues. The CDR3 spells CASPLRGYRPQHF. In nucleotides, the CDR3 is TGTGCCAGCCCCTTAAGGGGTTATCGGCCCCAGCATTTT.

The DNA for the CDR3 is TGTGCCAGCAGTTCCTATACCGGGACACCGAACACCGGGGAGCTGTTTTTT. Translated: CASSSYTGTPNTGELFF. The chain recombines TRBV27 with TRBJ2-2; the D gene is possibly TRBD1 (6 bases). Trimming took off 4 bases at V and 0 bases at J, with 15 bases between the two ends. The CDR3 consists of 17 residues. Germline lookup yields CDR1 MNHEY and CDR2 SMNVEV (reference sequence).

This rearrangement joins TRBV9 to TRBJ2-4; 7 bases fit TRBD1. The trim removed 3 bases at V and 3 bases at J, leaving 3 bases unmatched. Germline V gene lookup returns CDR1 SGDLS and CDR2 YYNGEE. The CDR3 has 14 amino acids. CDR3 amino acids: CASSETGDKNIQYF. The CDR3 DNA reads as TGTGCCAGCAGCGAAACAGGGGACAAAAACATTCAGTACTTC.

The V call is TRBV5-6, the J call TRBJ2-7, with TRBD1 identical over 12 bases. With 4 bases clipped from V and 7 bases from J, the junction kept 9 bases outside the gene matches. The germline CDR1 and CDR2 sequences are SGHDT and YYEEEE. This CDR3 has 15 amino acids. Here the CDR3 DNA reads TGTGCCAGCAGCCCAGGGACAGGGGGCGTCCGGGAGCAGTACTTC. This gives the protein CASSPGTGGVREQYF.

The chain couples TRBV24-1 to TRBJ2-7, with TRBD2 as a possible D gene (5 bases). This CDR3 is 13 amino acids long. Germline CDR1 is KGHDR and CDR2 is SFDVKD. V was pared by 4 bases and J by 6 bases, with 12 bases between. For the CDR3, the DNA is TGTGCCACCAGTGACCGTACTAGAAGCGAGCAGTACTTC. Its translation: CATSDRTRSEQYF.